This entry lists 28 T cell receptor beta chains sequenced from one sample in a study of metastatic and nonmetastatic thyroid tumors. Thyroid surgery was preceded by no treatment in any patient. Using MiXCR, TCRdb re-called clones from the PCR reads. The table records some 46,000 clones, around 25% of them present only once. Input material: blood. These receptors were collected from a male donor with papillary thyroid cancer or a benign thyroid nodule (not recorded which). Some clones in this sample may be carry-over from other donors' samples.

In this sample, this clone turned up many times. The CDR3 coding sequence is TGTGCCAGTATGGGAACAGGGATCGGATCTGGGGCCAACGTCCTGACTTTC. This encodes CASMGTGIGSGANVLTF. This chain joins TRBV19 and TRBJ2-6; tentative D call: TRBD1 (6 bases). This CDR3 comprises 17 residues. Trimming cost V 7 bases and J 1 base, with 17 bases left between them. The germline CDR1 and CDR2 sequences are LNHDA and SQIVND (reference sequence).

This clone was seen many times. The gene calls are TRBV3-1 and TRBJ1-1; 7 positions match TRBD1. CDR3 length: 15 residues. V trimming: 4 bases; J trimming: 4 bases; junction bases outside the gene matches: 9. Germline lookup yields CDR1 LGHDT and CDR2 YNNKEL (reference sequence). Here the CDR3 DNA reads TGTGCCAGCAGCCCGTGGACAGGCGGGGGCACTGAAGCTTTCTTT. Translation gives CASSPWTGGGTEAFF.

This clone was counted many times. The rearrangement uses TRBV7-2 and TRBJ1-4; no firm D call. Germline V gives CDR1 SGHTA, CDR2 FQGNSA. This CDR3 has 15 residues. V lost 5 bases to trimming and J lost 6 bases, with 16 bases between them. The CDR3 loop reads CASSPRHAGYEKLFF. The CDR3 DNA reads TGTGCCAGCAGCCCAAGACACGCCGGGTATGAAAAACTGTTTTTT. Using reference TRBV7-2 and TRBJ1-4 for the parts outside the CDR3, the full variable domain is GAGVSQSPSNKVTEKGKDVELRCDPISGHTALYWYRQSLGQGLEFLIYFQGNSAPDKSGLPSDRFSAERTGGSVSTLTIQRTQQEDSAVYLCASSPRHAGYEKLFFGSGTQLSVL.

By frequency in the sample, this clone is medium-sized. The chain joins TRBV6-1 to TRBJ2-7; D remains ambiguous. With 6 bases removed from V and 0 bases from J, the gap between germline ends came to 12 bases. The CDR3 runs to 14 residues. Germline CDR1 and CDR2: MNHNS and SASEGT. The CDR3 protein is CASSYKRSSYEQYF. CDR3 nucleotides: TGTGCCAGCAGCTACAAGCGTAGCTCCTACGAGCAGTACTTC.

The chain has TRBV20-1 and TRBJ1-2, with a tentative D call TRBD1 (5 bases). Per germline, CDR1 DFQATT and CDR2 SNEGSKA (reference sequence). The CDR3 loop spans 15 amino acids. V was trimmed by 1 base and J by 2 bases, leaving 14 bases between them. The chain's CDR3 is CSARGSRDRNYGYTF. CDR3 DNA sequence: TGCAGTGCTAGAGGAAGCAGGGACCGCAACTATGGCTACACCTTC.

At least ten counts were recorded for this clone. The chain is built from TRBV15 and TRBJ1-2; D not certain. The V end lost 0 bases, the J end lost 14 bases, and 13 bases lay between the germline ends. The CDR3 extends over 12 amino acids. CDR1 and CDR2 (germline): LNHNV, YYDKDF (reference sequence). CDR3 in amino acids: CATSRDLSRRTF. Written as DNA, the CDR3 is TGTGCCACCAGCAGAGATCTCAGCCGGAGGACCTTC.

This clone was picked up one time. V is TRBV11-2 and J is TRBJ1-3; no definite D call. V was cut by 1 base and J by 2 bases, with 6 bases left in between. The CDR3 has 14 amino acids. Looked up from germline, CDR1 is SGHAT and CDR2 is FQNNGV. The CDR3, as DNA: TGTGCCAGCAGCTTAGGGGGTACTGGAAACACCATATATTTT. It is translated as CASSLGGTGNTIYF.

The chain combines TRBV7-9 with TRBJ1-3, with 10 positions matching TRBD1. Germline V gene lookup returns CDR1 SEHNR and CDR2 FQNEAQ (reference sequence). The ends lost 8 bases at V and 3 bases at J; junction bases unmatched: 7. CDR3 length: 15 residues. CDR3 bases: TGTGCCAGCCACGTAGGGACAGGGGTTGGAAACACCATATATTTT. Translation gives CASHVGTGVGNTIYF.

The chain links TRBV5-4 to TRBJ2-4; 8 positions agree with TRBD1. TRBJ2-7 matches the DNA end more closely, so the J call is doubtful. The CDR3 covers 13 residues. Germline lookup yields CDR1 SGHNT and CDR2 YYREEE (reference sequence). The DNA for the CDR3 is TGTGCCAGCAGCTTGTGGACAGGGAACGAGCAGTACTTC. It yields the protein CASSLWTGNEQYF.

This clone has just a few counts. A read error may produce the germline difference seen at one junction end. This chain uses TRBV6-1 with TRBJ1-1; D not resolved. The CDR3 runs to 14 residues. Looked up from germline, CDR1 is MNHNS and CDR2 is SASEGT. This chain's CDR3 is CSSSEYTVNTEAFF. Here the CDR3 DNA reads TGTTCCAGCAGTGAATATACAGTGAACACTGAAGCTTTCTTT.

The V and J genes are TRBV20-1 and TRBJ2-7; unclear D gene. This CDR3 region has 13 residues. Germline V CDR1 and CDR2: DFQATT, SNEGSKA (reference sequence). With 7 bases removed from V and 0 bases from J, the gap between germline ends came to 13 bases. The CDR3 here is CSVTDGFSYEQYF. DNA of the CDR3: TGCAGTGTAACGGATGGGTTCTCCTACGAGCAGTACTTC.

This clone appeared many times. V gene TRBV7-2 combines with J gene TRBJ2-2; 9 nucleotides line up with TRBD1. Germline loops: CDR1 SGHTA, CDR2 FQGNSA. The CDR3 runs 16 residues. Trimming took 1 base from V and 7 from J; bases not matched to a gene: 7. CDR3 DNA sequence: TGTGCCAGCAGCTTAGGGGGGGGACAGGGCGTCGGGGAGCTGTTTTTT. Translation: CASSLGGGQGVGELFF.

This clone was counted at least ten times. V usage is TRBV20-1 and J usage is TRBJ2-5; 8 bases are shared with TRBD2. V lost 1 base to trimming and J lost 3 bases; unmatched junction nucleotides: 7. The germline V gene encodes CDR1 DFQATT and CDR2 SNEGSKA (reference sequence). The CDR3 contains 15 residues. In nucleotides, the CDR3 is TGCAGTGCTAGAGGCTTGGGACTAGGAGAAGAGACCCAGTACTTC. As protein: CSARGLGLGEETQYF.

The chain is built from TRBV19 and TRBJ1-2; D gene unclear. This CDR3 is built from 15 residues. Trimming pared 3 bases from V and 3 bases from J, leaving 14 bases between. Germline V gene sequence: CDR1 LNHDA, CDR2 SQIVND (reference sequence). CDR3: CASSIETSTHYGYTF. As DNA, the CDR3 is TGTGCCAGTAGTATTGAGACATCGACCCACTATGGCTACACCTTC.

Many counts were recorded for this clone. The V and J genes are TRBV9 and TRBJ2-4; perhaps TRBD2 as D (6 bases). In germline, CDR1 is SGDLS, CDR2 YYNGEE. V dropped 2 bases and J dropped 4 bases, with 13 bases sitting between them. This CDR3 has 15 amino acids. For the CDR3, the DNA is TGTGCCAGCAGCGTTGATGCTAGCGCAAAAAACATTCAGTACTTC. This encodes CASSVDASAKNIQYF.

The table lists this clone with many counts. The chain recombines TRBV5-1 with TRBJ2-3, with 10 bases lining up with TRBD2. Germline trimming cut 5 bases from V and 5 bases from J; bases unmatched to any gene: 2. The V gene's germline CDR1 is SGHRS and CDR2 YFSETQ. This CDR3 is built from 13 residues. The CDR3 here is CASRLAGVDTQYF. The CDR3, as DNA: TGCGCCAGCAGGCTAGCGGGAGTAGATACGCAGTATTTT.

This clone was counted many times. The chain carries TRBV29-1 and TRBJ2-1, with D perhaps TRBD1 (5 bases). Germline V gives CDR1 SQVTM, CDR2 ANQGSEA. The CDR3 loop spans 12 amino acids. The V end lost 5 bases, the J end lost 5 bases, and 10 bases lay between the germline ends. CDR3 sequence reads: CSVMTDHNEQFF. The CDR3 DNA reads TGCAGCGTTATGACAGACCACAATGAGCAGTTCTTC.

V and J are TRBV20-1 and TRBJ2-7; D is perhaps TRBD1 (5 bases). V lost 4 bases and J lost 3, with 16 bases in between. The CDR3 has 14 residues. Germline values: CDR1 DFQATT, CDR2 SNEGSKA (reference sequence). The CDR3 nucleotides read TGCAGTGCTACGTCAGGGTCGGAAGGCTACGAGCAGTACTTC. Amino acids: CSATSGSEGYEQYF.

The CDR3 DNA sequence: TGTGCCTGGAGCTTCTCGGCCGGGACCCGAGGCTATCAGCCCCAGCATTTT. Translating gives CAWSFSAGTRGYQPQHF. The gene calls are TRBV30 and TRBJ1-5; D possibly corresponds to TRBD1 (5 bases). The V gene lost 3 bases and the J gene lost 5 bases, with 23 bases spanning the gap. The CDR3 covers 17 residues. The germline V gene has CDR1 GTSNPN and CDR2 SVGIG (reference sequence).

In this sample, this clone turned up many times. The chain employs TRBV28 and TRBJ1-1; unclear D gene. The CDR3 is 14 residues long. Trimming cost V 8 bases and J 6 bases, with 19 bases left between them. Germline values: CDR1 MDHEN, CDR2 SYDVKM. The CDR3 is CASGEVTAPPEAFF. Written as DNA, the CDR3 is TGTGCCAGCGGGGAAGTCACAGCTCCCCCTGAAGCTTTCTTT.

This sequence joins TRBV11-2 and TRBJ1-4, with a weak D call TRBD1 (6 bases). V was cut by 5 bases and J by 8 bases, with 15 bases left in between. CDR3 length equals 14 residues. Per the germline V gene, CDR1 is SGHAT and CDR2 is FQNNGV. The CDR3 reads CASSPGIGGEKLFF. The CDR3, as DNA: TGTGCCAGCAGCCCCGGGATAGGGGGAGAAAAACTGTTTTTT.

Many counts were recorded for this clone. The rearrangement links TRBV28 to TRBJ1-5, with D unresolved. Germline CDR1 MDHEN, CDR2 SYDVKM. CDR3 size: 15 residues. Trimming stripped 6 bases from V and 0 bases from J, with 12 bases between. Written as DNA, the CDR3 is TGTGCCAGCAGGCGAGGAGGGCTTAGCAATCAGCCCCAGCATTTT. Translated, it gives CASRRGGLSNQPQHF.

This chain connects TRBV7-2 to TRBJ1-1; D is unresolved. The V end lost 5 bases, the J end lost 6 bases, and 7 bases lay between the germline ends. Germline lookup yields CDR1 SGHTA and CDR2 FQGNSA. There are 11 residues in the CDR3. The CDR3 sequence is CASSAYAEAFF. The CDR3 DNA follows: TGTGCCAGCAGCGCCTACGCTGAAGCTTTCTTT.

Many counts were recorded for this clone. The chain has TRBV4-1 and TRBJ2-3, with 11 bases identical to TRBD2. With 1 base clipped from V and 2 bases from J, the junction kept 2 bases outside the gene matches. Germline V CDR1 and CDR2: MGHRA, YSYEKL. This CDR3 spans 16 amino acids. The CDR3 loop is CASSQVLAGDTDTQYF. The CDR3 DNA reads as TGCGCCAGCAGCCAAGTACTAGCGGGGGACACAGATACGCAGTATTTT.

This clone is medium-sized. The CDR3 spells CASRRSSGRPPAGEQYF. CDR3 in DNA: TGTGCCAGCAGGAGATCTAGCGGGAGGCCCCCAGCGGGGGAGCAGTACTTC. This rearrangement joins TRBV6-1 to TRBJ2-7; 11 bases agree with TRBD2. CDR1 is MNHNS, CDR2 SASEGT, per germline. V gave up 6 bases and J gave up 7 bases; unmatched junction bases: 17. The CDR3 totals 17 residues.

Of note for this clone: The final CDR3 position lacks the conserved phenylalanine or tryptophan, pointing to a likely read error. The chain couples TRBV6-6 to TRBJ1-5; D is possibly TRBD1 (5 bases). The CDR3 loop spans 15 amino acids. Germline lookup yields CDR1 MNHNY and CDR2 SVGAGI (reference sequence). The CDR3 DNA sequence: TGTGCCAGCAGTTATTATGAGGGGAACAATCAGCCGCAGCATCTT. Its translation: CASSYYEGNNQPQHL.

Regarding this clone: The junction and the germline gene differ at one end; a read error may be behind it. J is TRBJ1-2 and V is TRBV7-9; weak D call: TRBD1 (5 bases). Germline V gives CDR1 SEHNR, CDR2 FQNEAQ (reference sequence). CDR3 length: 15 residues. This CDR3 is CASSLGQTANYGYTF. CDR3 in DNA: TGTGCCAGTAGCTTAGGGCAGACAGCTAACTATGGCTACACCTTC. The whole variable domain, filled in from reference TRBV7-9 and TRBJ1-2, reads DTGVSQNPRHKITKRGQNVTFRCDPISEHNRLYWYRQTLGQGPEFLTYFQNEAQLEKSRLLSDRFSAERPKGSFSTLEIQRTEQGDSAMYLCASSLGQTANYGYTFGSGTRLTVV.

This clone was counted at least ten times. The J gene is TRBJ2-7, the V gene TRBV2; 9 nucleotides match TRBD1. CDR3 length: 15 residues. Unmatched junction bases numbered 11, after V lost 6 bases and J lost 5 bases. The V gene's germline CDR1 is SNHLY and CDR2 FYNNEI. CDR3 residues: CASRRSPGQGNEQYF. The CDR3 DNA reads TGTGCCAGCAGGCGATCGCCGGGACAGGGTAACGAGCAGTACTTC.